What follows is one TCR beta chain and its context. This sample is drawn from a study of blood T cell repertoires in COVID-19. Measured with immunoSEQ multiplex PCR; TCRdb has only the in-frame clones, and not every one. The table has about 150,000 clones, around 91% seen once. Germline loops: CDR1 MNHEY, CDR2 SMNVEV (reference sequence). The V and J ends lost 3 bases and 7 bases respectively, with 16 bases between them. This CDR3 contains 15 residues. The receptor's source is a man in his late teens or twenties with COVID-19, enrolled during active disease. The chain combines TRBV27 with TRBJ2-1; D uncertain. Source material: peripheral blood. The CDR3 is CASSLVFGVRNEQFF. In nucleotides, the CDR3 is TGTGCCAGCAGTTTGGTCTTCGGAGTTCGAAATGAGCAGTTCTTC.